This T cell receptor (beta chain) was identified during a study of OX40 agonist ivuxolimab in advanced cancers. Study information: Partial responses were observed in three patients, of whom one had hepatocellular carcinoma and two had cutaneous melanoma.

The protocol was immunoSEQ multiplex PCR, while the TCRdb copy is restricted to in-frame clones and leaves out a portion. There are tens of thousands of clones in the sample; 80% to 90% occur only once, and about 22% lies in the top ten. The CDR3 is made up of 14 amino acids. The germline gives CDR1 SEHNR, CDR2 FQNEAQ (reference sequence). Between the trimmed V and J ends, which lost 0 bases and 4 bases, there was a span of 10 bases. As regards this clone: Its target is not known.

Study results and caveats: Blood T cells, both CD4+ and CD8+, expanded clonally by week 6 at 0.1 to 3.0 mg/kg.

V is TRBV7-9 and J is TRBJ2-7, with D maybe TRBD1 (6 bases). The receptor was derived from an adult with an advanced solid tumor such as melanoma, head and neck, liver or kidney cancer. Sequenced here: CD4+ or CD8+ T cells sorted from blood, sampled in a trial of the OX40 agonist ivuxolimab. In DNA form, the CDR3 reads TGTGCCAGCAGCTTAGCGACAGGTCTATACGAGCAGTACTTC. Translation: CASSLATGLYEQYF. The whole variable domain, remainder taken from reference TRBV7-9 and TRBJ2-7, is DTGVSQNPRHKITKRGQNVTFRCDPISEHNRLYWYRQTLGQGPEFLTYFQNEAQLEKSRLLSDRFSAERPKGSFSTLEIQRTEQGDSAMYLCASSLATGLYEQYFGPGTRLTVT.